These 30 T cell receptor beta chains were sequenced from one sample in a study of OX40 agonist ivuxolimab in advanced cancers. Some clones are missing from TCRdb's copy, which holds only in-frame ones; the method was immunoSEQ multiplex PCR. The sample carries about 94,000 clones, 90% to 95% recorded once. Sequenced here: CD4+ or CD8+ T cells sorted from blood, sampled in a trial of the OX40 agonist ivuxolimab. The receptors come from an adult with an advanced solid tumor such as melanoma, head and neck, liver or kidney cancer.

The chain joins TRBV6-4 to TRBJ2-3; perhaps TRBD2 as D (6 bases). Trimming took 0 bases from V and 6 from J, leaving 16 bases between them. This CDR3 spans 16 amino acids. Germline V lookup: CDR1 MRHNA, CDR2 SNTAGT. DNA of the CDR3: TGTGCCAGCAGTGACTCCGGGGGACCCCGGGCGGATACGCAGTATTTT. Translation gives CASSDSGGPRADTQYF.

In its sample, this clone was seen a few times. V gene TRBV29-1 combines with J gene TRBJ1-1; D uncertain. Germline V lookup: CDR1 SQVTM, CDR2 ANQGSEA. Trimming shortened V by 7 bases and J by 1 base, and 7 bases separated the two germline ends. This CDR3 comprises 11 residues. The CDR3 reads CSASQNTEAFF. The CDR3 DNA sequence: TGCAGCGCATCACAGAACACTGAAGCTTTCTTT. The full variable domain, in which reference TRBV29-1 and TRBJ1-1 provide the parts outside the CDR3, is SAVISQKPSRDICQRGTSLTIQCQVDSQVTMMFWYRQQPGQSLTLIATANQGSEATYESGFVIDKFPISRPNLTFSTLTVSNMSPEDSSIYLCSASQNTEAFFGQGTRLTVV.

This sequence joins TRBV6-5 and TRBJ1-1; D ambiguous. The germline V gene encodes CDR1 MNHEY and CDR2 SVGAGI. V was trimmed by 6 bases and J by 7 bases, leaving 9 bases between them. CDR3 length: 11 residues. Here the CDR3 reads CASRRTDEAFF. The CDR3 bases are TGTGCCAGCAGAAGGACGGATGAAGCTTTCTTT.

The chain couples TRBV5-6 to TRBJ2-1, with D unclear. V was trimmed by 6 bases and J by 8 bases, leaving 9 bases between them. This CDR3 has 11 amino acids. Germline CDR1 is SGHDT and CDR2 is YYEEEE. The CDR3 reads CASTSWDEQFF. The CDR3 DNA sequence: TGTGCCAGCACCTCTTGGGATGAGCAGTTCTTC.

The chain carries TRBV19 and TRBJ2-5, with 10 positions matching TRBD1. Germline-derived CDR1 and CDR2 are LNHDA and SQIVND (reference sequence). With V trimmed by 2 bases and J by 5 bases, 5 bases remained unmatched. CDR3 length: 15 residues. CDR3 in DNA: TGTGCCAGTAGTATACGGACAGGGGGTACGGAGACCCAGTACTTC. Residues: CASSIRTGGTETQYF.

CDR3 sequence reads: CASSPKTSGAISSYEQYF. In nucleotides, the CDR3 is TGCGCCAGCAGCCCCAAGACTAGCGGGGCAATAAGCTCCTACGAGCAGTACTTC. The rearrangement uses TRBV4-1 and TRBJ2-7, with 11 nucleotides matching TRBD2. V lost 4 bases to trimming and J lost 0 bases; unmatched junction nucleotides: 11. This CDR3 is built from 18 residues. The germline V gene encodes CDR1 MGHRA and CDR2 YSYEKL.

This clone was seen a handful of times. This chain connects TRBV5-6 to TRBJ1-2, with a tentative D call TRBD1 (6 bases). The CDR3 extends over 15 amino acids. The germline V and J ends were trimmed by 4 bases and 3 bases, with 16 bases remaining between them. Germline loops: CDR1 SGHDT, CDR2 YYEEEE. The CDR3 DNA is TGTGCCAGCAGCCCAGGGCATGGGGGCTACTATGGCTACACCTTC. It codes for CASSPGHGGYYGYTF. Combining the CDR3 with reference TRBV5-6 and TRBJ1-2 gives the whole variable domain DAGVTQSPTHLIKTRGQQVTLRCSPKSGHDTVSWYQQALGQGPQFIFQYYEEEERQRGNFPDRFSGHQFPNYSSELNVNALLLGDSALYLCASSPGHGGYYGYTFGSGTRLTVV.

The V call is TRBV9, the J call TRBJ2-3; tentative D call: TRBD1 (6 bases). The CDR3 runs to 16 residues. Trimming took 0 bases from V and 1 from J, leaving 12 bases between them. Germline V gene lookup returns CDR1 SGDLS and CDR2 YYNGEE. The chain's CDR3 is CASSVVTGSRTDTQYF. The CDR3 DNA follows: TGTGCCAGCAGCGTAGTCACAGGGAGCCGCACAGATACGCAGTATTTT.

The chain recombines TRBV7-8 with TRBJ1-3; 8 bases line up with TRBD1. This CDR3 has 16 residues. Germline V CDR1 and CDR2: SGHVS, FQNEAQ. Trimming cost V 0 bases and J 2 bases; bases outside gene matches: 3. CDR3: CASSLARTGPGNTIYF. CDR3 in DNA: TGTGCCAGCAGCTTAGCGCGGACAGGGCCTGGAAACACCATATATTTT.

There are a few counts of this clone. J is TRBJ2-1 and V is TRBV7-8; possible D gene TRBD1, 5 bases. Looked up from germline, CDR1 is SGHVS and CDR2 is FQNEAQ. Trimming left V 2 bases short and J 0 bases short, with 8 bases between. The CDR3 extends over 15 amino acids. In nucleotides, the CDR3 is TGTGCCAGCAGCTTACAGGGCAGCTCCTACAATGAGCAGTTCTTC. This codes for CASSLQGSSYNEQFF.

This chain uses TRBV6-6 with TRBJ1-2; 7 bases align to TRBD1. The V gene's germline CDR1 is MNHNY and CDR2 SVGAGI (reference sequence). Unmatched junction bases numbered 9, after V lost 2 bases and J lost 6 bases. CDR3 size: 15 residues. The CDR3 nucleotides are TGTGCCAGCAGTTACGGGGGACAGACTGGAAATGGCTACACCTTC. Its protein product is CASSYGGQTGNGYTF.

This clone was recorded a few times. This chain links TRBV6-1 with TRBJ1-5, with TRBD1 as a possible D gene (6 bases). The CDR3 sequence is 14 residues long. Trimming took off 3 bases at V and 5 bases at J, with 11 bases between the two ends. CDR1 MNHNS and CDR2 SASEGT come from the germline V gene. CDR3 DNA sequence: TGTGCCAGCAGTGAGCCTGCAGGGGATCAGCCCCAGCATTTT. This translates into CASSEPAGDQPQHF.

The rearrangement joins TRBV12-5 to TRBJ2-1, with TRBD2 matching 10 bases. Germline trimming cut 7 bases from V and 2 bases from J; bases unmatched to any gene: 2. This CDR3 is built from 14 residues. Per the germline V gene, CDR1 is LGHNT and CDR2 is FRNRAP. CDR3 sequence: CASDTSGAYNEQFF. The CDR3 DNA sequence: TGTGCTAGTGATACTAGCGGGGCCTACAATGAGCAGTTCTTC.

This rearrangement joins TRBV7-8 to TRBJ2-5, with TRBD1 identical over 7 bases. V dropped 7 bases and J dropped 5; count of bases not matched to a gene: 7. CDR1 and CDR2 (germline): SGHVS, FQNEAQ. The CDR3 has 13 amino acids. As DNA, the CDR3 is TGTGCCAGCACAGGGGGTCGCTCGGAGACCCAGTACTTC. It is translated as CASTGGRSETQYF.

This chain links TRBV7-9 with TRBJ1-1; no firm D call. This CDR3 has 15 amino acids. V lost 1 base, J lost 0 bases, and 9 bases lay in between. Germline values: CDR1 SEHNR, CDR2 FQNEAQ (reference sequence). CDR3 DNA: TGTGCCAGCAGCTTAGTTGTAGGGCTGAACACTGAAGCTTTCTTT. It codes for CASSLVVGLNTEAFF.

The chain combines TRBV29-1 with TRBJ2-5, with D possibly being TRBD1 (5 bases). CDR1 is SQVTM and CDR2 is ANQGSEA in the germline V gene. The germline V and J ends were trimmed by 4 bases and 4 bases, with 13 bases remaining between them. The CDR3 is made up of 13 amino acids. CDR3 loop: CSVGGRTRETQYF. CDR3 bases: TGCAGCGTTGGGGGCAGGACGCGAGAGACCCAGTACTTC.

This chain joins TRBV5-4 and TRBJ1-2; unclear D gene. The CDR3 loop spans 15 amino acids. The V gene's germline CDR1 is SGHNT and CDR2 YYREEE (reference sequence). V dropped 1 base and J dropped 7 bases, with 17 bases sitting between them. CDR3 in amino acids: CASSLTSTQLAGYTF. In DNA, the CDR3 is TGTGCCAGCAGCTTGACGTCTACGCAGTTAGCTGGCTACACCTTC.

The chain combines TRBV27 with TRBJ1-1, with D possibly TRBD1 on 6 matching bases. CDR1 and CDR2 (germline): MNHEY, SMNVEV (reference sequence). V lost 2 bases and J lost 4, with 14 bases in between. This CDR3 has 15 residues. The CDR3 loop reads CASSLRFQGSTEAFF. The DNA for the CDR3 is TGTGCCAGCAGTTTAAGATTTCAGGGGAGCACTGAAGCTTTCTTT.

This chain links TRBV6-5 with TRBJ2-2; D gene uncertain. In germline, CDR1 is MNHEY, CDR2 SVGAGI. V was clipped by 6 bases and J by 0 bases, with 8 bases between them. The CDR3 has 14 residues. The CDR3 DNA follows: TGTGCCAGCAGGGTTGGCTCGAACACCGGGGAGCTGTTTTTT. Translating it yields CASRVGSNTGELFF.

The chain carries TRBV7-3 and TRBJ2-1, with D possibly matching TRBD2 (6 bases). This CDR3 comprises 16 residues. V was shortened by 5 bases and J by 6 bases, with 20 bases between the two germline ends. The germline CDR1 and CDR2 sequences are SGHTA and FQGTGA. For the CDR3, the DNA is TGTGCCAGCAGCCCAGAGATTGGAGGGCGCGGCAATGAGCAGTTCTTC. This sequence encodes CASSPEIGGRGNEQFF.

J is TRBJ2-3 and V is TRBV27; possibly TRBD2 for D (6 bases). V was cut by 5 bases and J by 7 bases, with 16 bases left in between. The germline CDR1 and CDR2 sequences are MNHEY and SMNVEV (reference sequence). This CDR3 comprises 14 residues. The CDR3 here is CASSPGLEAHTQYF. The CDR3 coding sequence is TGTGCCAGCAGTCCGGGACTTGAGGCTCATACGCAGTATTTT.

The chain combines TRBV2 with TRBJ2-7, with D tentatively TRBD1 (5 bases). This CDR3 is built from 14 residues. Trimming removed 4 bases at V and 5 bases at J, with 15 bases between. Germline CDR1 is SNHLY and CDR2 is FYNNEI. CDR3 bases: TGTGCCAGCAGTGGGACAACCGGGCAGAACGAGCAGTACTTC. Its translation: CASSGTTGQNEQYF.

This sequence joins TRBV6-5 and TRBJ2-7, with 12 bases lining up with TRBD2. The V gene end was trimmed by 4 bases and the J gene end by 6 bases; junction bases not matched to a gene: 4. The CDR3 is 14 residues long. From germline, CDR1 is MNHEY and CDR2 SVGAGI. The CDR3 bases are TGTGCCAGCAGTTTGACTAGCGGGAGTATCGAGCAGTACTTC. Translating it yields CASSLTSGSIEQYF.

This chain joins TRBV6-5 and TRBJ1-4, with 9 positions matching TRBD1. The CDR3 spans 14 residues. V trimming: 6 bases; J trimming: 5 bases; junction bases outside the gene matches: 4. The germline V gene encodes CDR1 MNHEY and CDR2 SVGAGI. This chain's CDR3 is CASSRDRENEKLFF. CDR3 nucleotide sequence: TGTGCCAGCAGCCGGGACAGGGAAAATGAAAAACTGTTTTTT.

The J gene is TRBJ2-1, the V gene TRBV10-3, with TRBD2 matching over 10 bases. Germline V gives CDR1 ENHRY, CDR2 SYGVKD. Losses at the gene ends were 6 bases for V and 4 bases for J; bases not matched to a gene: 6. The CDR3 sequence is 15 residues long. CDR3 sequence reads: CAIRQAGGPYNEQFF. The CDR3 DNA is TGTGCCATCAGACAAGCGGGAGGGCCATACAATGAGCAGTTCTTC.

CDR3 in amino acids: CSVSQGTGGKEAFF. For the CDR3, the DNA is TGCAGCGTTTCCCAAGGAACAGGGGGCAAAGAAGCTTTCTTT. The gene calls are TRBV29-1 and TRBJ1-1, with 9 bases identical to TRBD1. The ends lost 5 bases at V and 8 bases at J; junction bases unmatched: 12. The CDR3 length is 14 residues. From germline, CDR1 is SQVTM and CDR2 ANQGSEA.

The J gene is TRBJ1-2, the V gene TRBV4-1; 8 bases fit TRBD1. With 1 base clipped from V and 1 base from J, the junction kept 11 bases outside the gene matches. Germline CDR1 is MGHRA and CDR2 is YSYEKL. The CDR3 runs to 18 residues. The CDR3 protein is CASSQVPGQASFNYGYTF. DNA of the CDR3: TGCGCCAGCAGCCAAGTCCCGGGACAGGCTTCATTTAACTATGGCTACACCTTC.

The gene calls are TRBV4-1 and TRBJ2-2; TRBD2 is a possible D gene (7 bases). The CDR3 loop spans 16 amino acids. V lost 0 bases, J lost 8 bases, and 16 bases lay in between. Germline values: CDR1 MGHRA, CDR2 YSYEKL. The CDR3 loop is CASSQDGSGGEGELFF. CDR3 sequence (DNA): TGCGCCAGCAGCCAAGATGGGTCGGGGGGCGAAGGGGAGCTGTTTTTT.

This rearrangement joins TRBV23-1 to TRBJ2-5; D is possibly TRBD2 (5 bases). TRBV23-1 is an ORF, with its function uncertain. V was clipped by 3 bases and J by 2 bases, with 10 bases between them. This CDR3 contains 14 residues. The CDR3 loop reads CASSQAGLQETQYF. The CDR3 bases are TGCGCCAGCAGTCAGGCGGGCCTACAAGAGACCCAGTACTTC.

This chain uses TRBV29-1 with TRBJ2-3; 10 positions agree with TRBD2. In germline, CDR1 is SQVTM, CDR2 ANQGSEA. The CDR3 contains 14 residues. The J segment lost 6 bases and the V segment lost 0 bases, leaving 3 bases of the junction unmatched. CDR3 in DNA: TGCAGCGTTGAAGATCTAGCGGGGGCGGATACGCAGTATTTT. Its protein product is CSVEDLAGADTQYF.